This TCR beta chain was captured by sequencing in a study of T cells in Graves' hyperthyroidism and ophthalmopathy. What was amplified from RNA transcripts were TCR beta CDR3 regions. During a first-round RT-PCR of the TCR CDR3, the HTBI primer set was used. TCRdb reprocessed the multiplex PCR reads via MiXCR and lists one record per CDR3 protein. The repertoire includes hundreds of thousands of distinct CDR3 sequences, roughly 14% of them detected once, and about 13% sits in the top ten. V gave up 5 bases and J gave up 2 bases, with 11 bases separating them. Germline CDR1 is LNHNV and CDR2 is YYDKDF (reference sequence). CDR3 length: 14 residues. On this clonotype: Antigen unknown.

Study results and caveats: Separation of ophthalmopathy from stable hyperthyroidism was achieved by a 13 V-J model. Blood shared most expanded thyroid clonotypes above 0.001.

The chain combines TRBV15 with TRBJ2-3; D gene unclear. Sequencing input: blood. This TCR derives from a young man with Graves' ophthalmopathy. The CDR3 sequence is CATSPWLTTDTQYF. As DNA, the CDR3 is TGTGCCACCAGCCCTTGGCTCACCACAGATACGCAGTATTTT.